A single sample gave rise to the 9 T cell receptor beta chains below, sequenced in a study of Graves' ophthalmopathy and Graves' hyperthyroidism. RNA transcripts were the source from which TCR beta CDR3 regions were amplified. Investigators did first-round RT-PCR with HTBI primers, then second-round multiplex PCR. MiXCR, applied by TCRdb to the multiplex PCR reads, yields one record per CDR3 protein. The sample includes 600,000 to 650,000 distinct CDR3 sequences, about 20% seen only once; the top ten take approximately 6.5%. Sequences were obtained from peripheral blood. All receptors come from a woman between 18 and 29 years old with stable Graves' hyperthyroidism. Some clones in this sample may be carry-over from other donors' samples.

This clonotype was detected a few times. The chain links TRBV9 to TRBJ2-5; D assignment may be TRBD1 or TRBD2 (5 bases each). V dropped 7 bases and J dropped 5 bases, with 12 bases sitting between them. The CDR3 is made up of 12 amino acids. The germline CDR1 and CDR2 sequences are SGDLS and YYNGEE. The CDR3 is CASAKGDETQYF. As DNA, the CDR3 is TGTGCCAGCGCGAAAGGGGACGAGACCCAGTACTTC.

The genes are TRBV28 and TRBJ2-7; D is possibly TRBD1 (5 bases). The CDR3 loop spans 15 amino acids. The germline CDR1 and CDR2 sequences are MDHEN and SYDVKM. Trimming pared 7 bases from V and 2 bases from J, leaving 18 bases between. This chain's CDR3 is CASTLTVRPTYEQYF. DNA of the CDR3: TGTGCCAGCACCCTGACAGTTCGCCCTACCTACGAGCAGTACTTC.

The table lists this clonotype with many counts. The genes are TRBV5-1 and TRBJ2-2, with D unclear. Germline CDR1 is SGHRS and CDR2 is YFSETQ. CDR3 length: 16 residues. The V end was cut by 1 base, the J end by 5 bases, with 15 bases between. Here the CDR3 DNA reads TGCGCCAGCAGCTTGAACGCGGCCCCCTCGACCGGGGAGCTGTTTTTT. It translates to CASSLNAAPSTGELFF. Together with reference TRBV5-1 and TRBJ2-2, the CDR3 gives the full variable domain: KAGVTQTPRYLIKTRGQQVTLSCSPISGHRSVSWYQQTPGQGLQFLFEYFSETQRNKGNFPGRFSGRQFSNSRSEMNVSTLELGDSALYLCASSLNAAPSTGELFFGEGSRLTVL.

The chain carries TRBV28 and TRBJ1-1, with D perhaps TRBD1 (6 bases). The V gene's germline CDR1 is MDHEN and CDR2 SYDVKM. The V gene lost 6 bases and the J gene lost 6 bases, with 11 bases spanning the gap. The CDR3 has 12 amino acids. CDR3 nucleotide sequence: TGTGCCAGCAGGGGGGACACCCCTGAAGCTTTCTTT. It is translated as CASRGDTPEAFF.

This chain connects TRBV4-3 to TRBJ1-5, with D perhaps matching TRBD1 (6 bases). Trimming removed 0 bases from V and 3 bases from J, with 15 bases in between. Germline CDR1 and CDR2: LGHNA and YSLEER. The CDR3 has 17 amino acids. The CDR3 DNA reads TGCGCCAGCAGCCAAGATTTTCAGGGACACCTCAATCAGCCCCAGCATTTT. Protein: CASSQDFQGHLNQPQHF.

In its sample, this clonotype was seen many times. V usage is TRBV12-3 or TRBV12-4 and J usage is TRBJ2-7; TRBD2 agrees at 11 bases. The CDR3 consists of 16 residues. After removal of 2 bases from V and 3 bases from J, the junction contained 6 bases not matched to a gene. The CDR3: CASSLSSGGVLYEQYF. In nucleotides, the CDR3 is TGTGCCAGCAGTTTAAGTAGCGGGGGGGTCCTCTACGAGCAGTACTTC.

This clonotype was detected ten times or more. The genes are TRBV30 and TRBJ2-7; 11 bases align to TRBD1. Germline values: CDR1 GTSNPN, CDR2 SVGIG (reference sequence). Trimming at V came to 0 bases and at J to 0 bases, leaving 1 base not matched to a gene. The CDR3 sequence is 15 residues long. As DNA, the CDR3 is TGTGCCTGGAGTGTAGGGACAGGGGGCTCCTACGAGCAGTACTTC. Protein sequence: CAWSVGTGGSYEQYF.

CDR3 residues: CAWRRRGTATEAFF. For the CDR3, the DNA is TGTGCCTGGAGGAGGAGGGGGACAGCCACTGAAGCTTTCTTT. The J gene is TRBJ1-1, the V gene TRBV30, with 7 positions matching TRBD1. This CDR3 has 14 amino acids. The germline V gene encodes CDR1 GTSNPN and CDR2 SVGIG (reference sequence). V lost 3 bases and J lost 4; bases outside the gene matches: 8.

V is TRBV19 and J is TRBJ2-2; 7 positions match TRBD1. V shed 10 bases and J 6 bases; nucleotides not matched to a gene: 2. The germline CDR1 and CDR2 sequences are LNHDA and SQIVND (reference sequence). The CDR3 has 11 residues. This CDR3 is CAIDRAGELFF. CDR3 nucleotide sequence: TGTGCCATAGACAGGGCCGGGGAGCTGTTTTTT.